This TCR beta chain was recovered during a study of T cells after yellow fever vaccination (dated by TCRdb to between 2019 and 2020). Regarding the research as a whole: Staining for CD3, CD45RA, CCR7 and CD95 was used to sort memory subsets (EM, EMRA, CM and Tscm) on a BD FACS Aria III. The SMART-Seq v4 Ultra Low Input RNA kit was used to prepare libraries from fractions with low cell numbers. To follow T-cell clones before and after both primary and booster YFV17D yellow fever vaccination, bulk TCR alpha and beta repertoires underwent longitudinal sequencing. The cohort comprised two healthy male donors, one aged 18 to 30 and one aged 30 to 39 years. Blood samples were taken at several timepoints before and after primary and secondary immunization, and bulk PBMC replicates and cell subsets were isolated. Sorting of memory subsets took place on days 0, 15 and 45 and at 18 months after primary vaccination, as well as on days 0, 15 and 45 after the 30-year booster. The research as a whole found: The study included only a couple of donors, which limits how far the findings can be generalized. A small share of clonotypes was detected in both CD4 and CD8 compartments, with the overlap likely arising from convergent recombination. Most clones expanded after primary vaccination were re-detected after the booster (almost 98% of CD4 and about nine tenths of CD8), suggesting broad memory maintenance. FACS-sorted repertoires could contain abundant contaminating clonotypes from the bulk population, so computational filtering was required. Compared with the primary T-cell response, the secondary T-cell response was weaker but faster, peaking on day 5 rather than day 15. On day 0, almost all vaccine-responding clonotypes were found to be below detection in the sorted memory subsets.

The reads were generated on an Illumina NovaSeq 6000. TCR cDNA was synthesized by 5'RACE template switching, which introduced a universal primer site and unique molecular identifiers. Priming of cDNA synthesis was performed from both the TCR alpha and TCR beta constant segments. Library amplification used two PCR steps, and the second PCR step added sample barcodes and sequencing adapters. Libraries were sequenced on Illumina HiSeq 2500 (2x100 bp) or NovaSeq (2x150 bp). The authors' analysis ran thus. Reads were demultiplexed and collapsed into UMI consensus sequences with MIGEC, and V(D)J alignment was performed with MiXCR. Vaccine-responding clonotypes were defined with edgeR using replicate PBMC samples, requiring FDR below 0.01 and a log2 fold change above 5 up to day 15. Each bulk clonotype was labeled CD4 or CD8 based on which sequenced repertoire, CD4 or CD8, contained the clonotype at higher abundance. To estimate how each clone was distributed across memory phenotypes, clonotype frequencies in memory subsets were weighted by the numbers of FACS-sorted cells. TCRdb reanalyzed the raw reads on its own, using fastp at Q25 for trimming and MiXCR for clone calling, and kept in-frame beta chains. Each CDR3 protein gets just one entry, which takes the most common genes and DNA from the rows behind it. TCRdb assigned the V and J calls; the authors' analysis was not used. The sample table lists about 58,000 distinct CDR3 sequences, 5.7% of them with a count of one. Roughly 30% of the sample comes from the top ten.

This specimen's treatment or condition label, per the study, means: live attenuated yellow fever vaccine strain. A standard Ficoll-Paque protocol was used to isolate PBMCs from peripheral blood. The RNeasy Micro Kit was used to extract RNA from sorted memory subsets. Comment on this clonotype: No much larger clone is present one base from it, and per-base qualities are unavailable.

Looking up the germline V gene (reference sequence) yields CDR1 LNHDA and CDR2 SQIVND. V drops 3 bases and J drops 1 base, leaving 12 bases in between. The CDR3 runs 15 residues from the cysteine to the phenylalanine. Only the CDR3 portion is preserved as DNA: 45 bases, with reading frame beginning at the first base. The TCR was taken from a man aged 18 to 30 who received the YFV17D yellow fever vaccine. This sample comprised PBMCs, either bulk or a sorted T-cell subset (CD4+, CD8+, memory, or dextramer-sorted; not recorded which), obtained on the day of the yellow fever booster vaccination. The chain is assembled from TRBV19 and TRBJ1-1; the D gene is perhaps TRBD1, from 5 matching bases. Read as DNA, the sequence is TGTGCCAGTAGTATGGGGGGTACAGGGAACACTGAAGCTTTCTTT. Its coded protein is CASSMGGTGNTEAFF.